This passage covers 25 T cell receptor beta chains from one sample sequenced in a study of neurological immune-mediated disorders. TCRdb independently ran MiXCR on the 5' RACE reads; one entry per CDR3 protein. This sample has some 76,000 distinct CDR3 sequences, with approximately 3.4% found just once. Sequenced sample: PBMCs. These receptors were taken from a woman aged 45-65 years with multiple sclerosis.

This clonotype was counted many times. CDR3 coding DNA: TGTGCCAGCAGCTTGGTCTGGGGACAGGGCTTCAGCTACACCTTC. It yields the protein CASSLVWGQGFSYTF. This chain uses TRBV7-2 with TRBJ1-2; 9 bases agree with TRBD1. Germline CDR1 reads SGHTA; CDR2 reads FQGNSA. The CDR3 is made up of 15 amino acids. V lost 3 bases, J lost 9 bases, and 11 bases stayed unmatched.

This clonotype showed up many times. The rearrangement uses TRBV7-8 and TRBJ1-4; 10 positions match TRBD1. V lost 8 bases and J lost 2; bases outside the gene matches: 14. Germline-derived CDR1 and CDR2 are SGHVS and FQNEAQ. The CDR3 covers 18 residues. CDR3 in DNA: TGTGCCAGCCAAGCCCGGGACAGGGGTTTAGTGACTAATGAAAAACTGTTTTTT. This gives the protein CASQARDRGLVTNEKLFF.

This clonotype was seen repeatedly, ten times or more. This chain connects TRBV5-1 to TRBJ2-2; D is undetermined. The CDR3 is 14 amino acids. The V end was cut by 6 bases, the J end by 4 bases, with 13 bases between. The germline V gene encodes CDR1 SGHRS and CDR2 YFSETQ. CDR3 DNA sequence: TGCGCCAGCAAGCCGCCCCCTCCCACCGGGGAGCTGTTTTTT. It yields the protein CASKPPPPTGELFF.

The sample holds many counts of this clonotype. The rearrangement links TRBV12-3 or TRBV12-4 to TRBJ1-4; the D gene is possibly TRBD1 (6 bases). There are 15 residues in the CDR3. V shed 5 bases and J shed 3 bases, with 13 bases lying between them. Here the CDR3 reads CASSPTGLPNEKLFF. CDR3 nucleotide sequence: TGTGCCAGCAGTCCCACAGGGTTACCTAATGAAAAACTGTTTTTT.

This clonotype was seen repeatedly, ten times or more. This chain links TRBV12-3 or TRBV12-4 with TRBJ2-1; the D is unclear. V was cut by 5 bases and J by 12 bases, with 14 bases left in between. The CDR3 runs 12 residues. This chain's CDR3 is CASSRTQDTQFF. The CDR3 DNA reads TGTGCCAGCAGTCGGACCCAGGATACGCAGTTCTTC.

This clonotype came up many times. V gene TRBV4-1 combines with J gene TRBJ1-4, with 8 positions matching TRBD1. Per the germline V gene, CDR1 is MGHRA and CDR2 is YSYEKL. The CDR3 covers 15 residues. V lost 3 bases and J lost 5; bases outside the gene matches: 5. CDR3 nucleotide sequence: TGCGCCAGCAGCCACCCGGGACAGGTGAATGAAAAACTGTTTTTT. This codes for CASSHPGQVNEKLFF.

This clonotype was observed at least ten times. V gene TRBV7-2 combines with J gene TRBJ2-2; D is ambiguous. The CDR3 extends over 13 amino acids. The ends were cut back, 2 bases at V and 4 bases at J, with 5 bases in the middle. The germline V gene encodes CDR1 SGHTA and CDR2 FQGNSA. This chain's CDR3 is CASSLSATGELFF. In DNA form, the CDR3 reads TGTGCCAGCAGCTTATCTGCCACCGGGGAGCTGTTTTTT. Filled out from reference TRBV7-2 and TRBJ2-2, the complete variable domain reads GAGVSQSPSNKVTEKGKDVELRCDPISGHTALYWYRQSLGQGLEFLIYFQGNSAPDKSGLPSDRFSAERTGGSVSTLTIQRTQQEDSAVYLCASSLSATGELFFGEGSRLTVL.

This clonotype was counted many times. The CDR3 loop reads CASNLGGTGIQPQHF. The CDR3 coding sequence is TGTGCCAGCAACCTAGGGGGGACAGGCATTCAGCCCCAGCATTTT. V usage is TRBV6-1 and J usage is TRBJ1-5, with 8 positions matching TRBD1. Germline CDR1 reads MNHNS; CDR2 reads SASEGT. Trimming took 7 bases from V and 6 from J; bases not matched to a gene: 11. The CDR3 is 15 amino acids.

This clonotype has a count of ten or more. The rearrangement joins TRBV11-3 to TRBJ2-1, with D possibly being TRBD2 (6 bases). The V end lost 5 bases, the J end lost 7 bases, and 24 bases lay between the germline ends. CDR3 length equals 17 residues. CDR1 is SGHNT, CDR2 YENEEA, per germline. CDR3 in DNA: TGTGCCAGCAGCCACCTCTCCCTACGACTAGTCTTGAATGAGCAGTTCTTC. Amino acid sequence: CASSHLSLRLVLNEQFF.

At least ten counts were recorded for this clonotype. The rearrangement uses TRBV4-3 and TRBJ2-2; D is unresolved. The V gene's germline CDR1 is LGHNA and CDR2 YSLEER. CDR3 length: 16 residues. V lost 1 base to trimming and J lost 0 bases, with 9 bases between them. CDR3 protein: CASSQGADANTGELFF. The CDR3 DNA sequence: TGCGCCAGCAGCCAAGGTGCCGACGCGAACACCGGGGAGCTGTTTTTT.

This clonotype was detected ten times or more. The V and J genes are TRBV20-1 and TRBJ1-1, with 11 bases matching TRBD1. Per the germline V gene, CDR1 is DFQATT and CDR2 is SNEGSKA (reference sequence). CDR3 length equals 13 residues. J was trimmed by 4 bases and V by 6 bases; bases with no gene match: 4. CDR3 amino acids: CSAPGTGGTEAFF. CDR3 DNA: TGCAGTGCCCCCGGGACAGGGGGCACTGAAGCTTTCTTT.

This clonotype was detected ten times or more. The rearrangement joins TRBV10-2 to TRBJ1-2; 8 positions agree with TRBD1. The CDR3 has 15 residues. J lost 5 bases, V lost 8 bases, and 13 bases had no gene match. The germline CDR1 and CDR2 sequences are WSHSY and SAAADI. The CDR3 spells CASCAATGVQYGYTF. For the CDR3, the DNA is TGCGCCAGCTGCGCCGCGACAGGGGTACAATATGGCTACACCTTC.

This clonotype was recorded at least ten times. CDR3 bases: TGCGCCAGCAGGGATCCCACAGGAAACACAGATACGCAGTATTTT. Its translation is CASRDPTGNTDTQYF. V is TRBV5-1 and J is TRBJ2-3, with a weak D call TRBD1 (5 bases). Trimming left V 5 bases short and J 2 bases short, with 15 bases between. Per germline, CDR1 SGHRS and CDR2 YFSETQ. This CDR3 contains 15 residues.

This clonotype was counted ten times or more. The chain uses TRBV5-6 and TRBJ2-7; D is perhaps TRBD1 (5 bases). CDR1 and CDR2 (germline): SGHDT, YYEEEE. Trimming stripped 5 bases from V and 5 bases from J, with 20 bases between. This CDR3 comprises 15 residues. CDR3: CASSLYETVSHEQYV. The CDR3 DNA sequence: TGTGCCAGCAGTCTATATGAGACAGTTTCCCACGAGCAGTACGTC.

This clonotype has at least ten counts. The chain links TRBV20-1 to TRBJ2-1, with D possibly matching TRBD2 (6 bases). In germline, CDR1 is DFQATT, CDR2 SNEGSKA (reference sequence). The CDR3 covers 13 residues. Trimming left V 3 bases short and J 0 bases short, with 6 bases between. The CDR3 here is CSASGSSYNEQFF. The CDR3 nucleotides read TGCAGTGCTAGCGGGAGCTCCTACAATGAGCAGTTCTTC.

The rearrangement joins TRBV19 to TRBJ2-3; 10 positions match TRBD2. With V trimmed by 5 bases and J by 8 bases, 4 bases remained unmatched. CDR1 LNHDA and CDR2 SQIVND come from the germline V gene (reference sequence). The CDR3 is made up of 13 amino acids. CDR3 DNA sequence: TGTGCCAGTAGTGGACTAGCGGCGGGTACGCAGTATTTT. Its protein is CASSGLAAGTQYF.

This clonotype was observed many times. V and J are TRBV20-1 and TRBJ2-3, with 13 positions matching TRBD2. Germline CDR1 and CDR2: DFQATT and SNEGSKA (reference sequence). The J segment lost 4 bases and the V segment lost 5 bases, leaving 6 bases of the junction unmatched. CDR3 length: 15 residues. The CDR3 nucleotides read TGCAGTGCTGCGTCACTAGCGGGAGGGCCAGATACGCAGTATTTT. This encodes CSAASLAGGPDTQYF.

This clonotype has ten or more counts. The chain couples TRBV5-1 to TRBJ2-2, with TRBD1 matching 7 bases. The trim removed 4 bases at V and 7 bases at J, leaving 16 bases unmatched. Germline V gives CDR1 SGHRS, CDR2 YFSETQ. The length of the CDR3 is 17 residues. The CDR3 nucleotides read TGCGCCAGCAGCCGGAACCTCCTTGACAGGGATAGCGGGGAGCTGTTTTTT. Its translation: CASSRNLLDRDSGELFF.

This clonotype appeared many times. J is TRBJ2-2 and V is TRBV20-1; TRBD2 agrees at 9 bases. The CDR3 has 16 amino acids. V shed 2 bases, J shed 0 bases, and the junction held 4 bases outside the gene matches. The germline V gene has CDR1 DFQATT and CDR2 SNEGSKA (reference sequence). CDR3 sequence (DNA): TGCAGTGCTAGAATAAGCGGGAGGCCGAACACCGGGGAGCTGTTTTTT. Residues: CSARISGRPNTGELFF.

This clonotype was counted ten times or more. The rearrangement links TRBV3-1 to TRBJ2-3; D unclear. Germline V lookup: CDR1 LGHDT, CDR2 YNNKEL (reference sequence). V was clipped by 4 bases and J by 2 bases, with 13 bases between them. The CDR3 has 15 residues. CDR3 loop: CASSPNPTPTDTQYF. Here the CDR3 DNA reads TGTGCCAGCAGCCCTAACCCGACACCCACAGATACGCAGTATTTT.

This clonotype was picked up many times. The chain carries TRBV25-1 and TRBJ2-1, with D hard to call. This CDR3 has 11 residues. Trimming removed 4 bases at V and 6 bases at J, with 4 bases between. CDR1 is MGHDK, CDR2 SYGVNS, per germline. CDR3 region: CASSGFNEQFF. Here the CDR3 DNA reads TGTGCCAGCAGTGGTTTCAATGAGCAGTTCTTC.

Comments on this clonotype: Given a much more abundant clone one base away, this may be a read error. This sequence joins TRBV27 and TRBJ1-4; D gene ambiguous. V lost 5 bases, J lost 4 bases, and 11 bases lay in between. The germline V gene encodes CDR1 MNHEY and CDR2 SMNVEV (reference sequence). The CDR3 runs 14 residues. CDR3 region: CASSVWEDNEKLFF. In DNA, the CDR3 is TGTGCCAGCAGTGTTTGGGAGGATAATGAAAAACTGTTTTTT.

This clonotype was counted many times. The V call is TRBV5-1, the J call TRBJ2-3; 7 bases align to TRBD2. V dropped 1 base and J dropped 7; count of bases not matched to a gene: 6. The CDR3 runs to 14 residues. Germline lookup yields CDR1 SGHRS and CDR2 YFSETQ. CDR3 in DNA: TGCGCCAGCAGCTTGCCGGGAGGAGAGTATACGCAGTATTTT. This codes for CASSLPGGEYTQYF.

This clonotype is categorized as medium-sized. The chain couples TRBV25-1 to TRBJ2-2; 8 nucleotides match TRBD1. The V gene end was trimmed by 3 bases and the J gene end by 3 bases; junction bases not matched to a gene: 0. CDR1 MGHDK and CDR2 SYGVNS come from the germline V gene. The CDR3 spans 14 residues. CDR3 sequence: CASSEDRDTGELFF. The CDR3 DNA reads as TGTGCCAGCAGTGAGGACAGGGACACCGGGGAGCTGTTTTTT.

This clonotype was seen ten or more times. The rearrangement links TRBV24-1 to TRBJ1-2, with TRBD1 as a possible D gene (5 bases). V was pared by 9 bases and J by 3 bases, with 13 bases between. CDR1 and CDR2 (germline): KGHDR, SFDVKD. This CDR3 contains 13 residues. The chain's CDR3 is CATPGPGHYGYTF. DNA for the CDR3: TGTGCCACCCCCGGGCCGGGACACTATGGCTACACCTTC.